The T cell receptor (beta chain) under discussion was sequenced for a study of cytomegalovirus exposure and HLA in healthy donors. Researchers ran the PCR with 60 Vbeta and 13 Jbeta primers. This table comes from immunoSEQ multiplex PCR, and its TCRdb copy is limited to in-frame clones, with some not included. The data contain about 170,000 clones, 65% to 85% of them singletons. With 3 bases clipped from V and 2 bases from J, the junction kept 3 bases outside the gene matches. CDR3 length: 16 residues. CDR1 is SGHTA and CDR2 is FQGNSA in the germline V gene. Study-level findings and limits: There were a few CMV-associated chains whose specificity for CMV antigens was confirmed in vitro.

In the case of this clone: The antigen is undetermined.

Sequencing used PBMCs. The receptor was derived from a woman aged 45-59 years in good health and CMV-seropositive. The chain combines TRBV7-2 with TRBJ2-1; 11 nucleotides align to TRBD2. CDR3 sequence reads: CASSFLAGGPYNEQFF. For the CDR3, the DNA is TGTGCCAGCAGCTTCTTAGCGGGGGGGCCCTACAATGAGCAGTTCTTC. The complete variable domain, with remaining parts taken from reference TRBV7-2 and TRBJ2-1, reads GAGVSQSPSNKVTEKGKDVELRCDPISGHTALYWYRQSLGQGLEFLIYFQGNSAPDKSGLPSDRFSAERTGGSVSTLTIQRTQQEDSAVYLCASSFLAGGPYNEQFFGPGTRLTVL.